Given below is one T cell receptor (beta chain) in context. Its antigen is unknown. These data belong to a study of cytomegalovirus exposure and HLA in healthy donors. Overall study results and limits: With later analysis, a missense DCLRE1C variant became linked to TCR beta V- and J-gene trimming. Rarity characterized most TCR sequences, yet some public TCRs appeared in many donors.

V was pared by 4 bases and J by 2 bases, with 28 bases between. CDR1 and CDR2 (germline): MNHNS, SASEGT. There are 20 residues in the CDR3. A multiplex PCR was run with 60 Vbeta primers and 13 Jbeta primers. Sequencing was performed with immunoSEQ multiplex PCR; in TCRdb, only in-frame clones are kept and a portion is missing. The data hold 95,000 to 150,000 clones, with 77% observed a single time. These donors, healthy bone marrow donors, were studied. The V gene is TRBV6-1, the J gene TRBJ2-3, with a tentative D call TRBD2 (6 bases). The receptor's source is a human donor in good health. The sequenced sample was PBMCs. CDR3: CASSGGPDRQGRIITDTQYF. The CDR3 DNA follows: TGTGCCAGCAGTGGAGGACCCGATAGACAAGGGAGGATCATCACAGATACGCAGTATTTT.